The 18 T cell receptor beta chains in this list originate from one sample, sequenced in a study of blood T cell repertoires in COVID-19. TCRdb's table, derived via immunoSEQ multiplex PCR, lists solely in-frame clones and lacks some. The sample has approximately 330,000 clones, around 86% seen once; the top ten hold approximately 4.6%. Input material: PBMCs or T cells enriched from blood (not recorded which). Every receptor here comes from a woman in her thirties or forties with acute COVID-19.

The CDR3 DNA is TGCGCCAGCAGCTTGGAGCGCAGGGCAATGTCCTACGAGCAGTACTTC. Translating it yields CASSLERRAMSYEQYF. The chain carries TRBV5-1 and TRBJ2-7, with D tentatively TRBD1 (5 bases). The V end lost 0 bases, the J end lost 1 base, and 14 bases lay between the germline ends. The CDR3 covers 16 residues. Germline CDR1 is SGHRS and CDR2 is YFSETQ.

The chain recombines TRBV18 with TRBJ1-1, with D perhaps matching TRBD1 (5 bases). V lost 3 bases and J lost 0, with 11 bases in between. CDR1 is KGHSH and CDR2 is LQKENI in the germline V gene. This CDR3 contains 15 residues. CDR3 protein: CASSPGQGVNTEAFF. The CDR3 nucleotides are TGTGCCAGCTCACCCGGTCAGGGTGTGAACACTGAAGCTTTCTTT.

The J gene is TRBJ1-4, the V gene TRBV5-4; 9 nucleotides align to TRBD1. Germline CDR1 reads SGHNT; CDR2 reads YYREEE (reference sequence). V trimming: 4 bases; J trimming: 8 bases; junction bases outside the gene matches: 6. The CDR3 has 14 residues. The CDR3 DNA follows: TGTGCCAGCAGCGAGGGACAGGGACGCGAAAAACTGTTTTTT. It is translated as CASSEGQGREKLFF.

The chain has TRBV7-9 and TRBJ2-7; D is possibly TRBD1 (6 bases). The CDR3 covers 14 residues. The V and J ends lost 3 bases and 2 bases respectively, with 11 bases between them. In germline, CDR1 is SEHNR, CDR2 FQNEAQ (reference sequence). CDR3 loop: CASSLTGVTYEQYF. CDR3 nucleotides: TGTGCCAGCAGCTTGACAGGAGTAACCTACGAGCAGTACTTC.

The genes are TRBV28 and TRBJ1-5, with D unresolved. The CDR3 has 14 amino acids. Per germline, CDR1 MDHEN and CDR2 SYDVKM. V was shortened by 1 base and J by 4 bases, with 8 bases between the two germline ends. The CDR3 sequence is CASSLLSGNQPQHF. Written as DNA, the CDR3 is TGTGCCAGCAGTTTATTGAGTGGTAATCAGCCCCAGCATTTT.

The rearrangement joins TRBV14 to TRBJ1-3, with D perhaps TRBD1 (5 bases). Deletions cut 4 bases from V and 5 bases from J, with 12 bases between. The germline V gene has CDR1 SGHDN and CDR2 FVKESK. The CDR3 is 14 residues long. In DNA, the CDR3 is TGTGCCAGCAGCCCAAAAGGGGCTAGAAACACCATATATTTT. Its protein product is CASSPKGARNTIYF.

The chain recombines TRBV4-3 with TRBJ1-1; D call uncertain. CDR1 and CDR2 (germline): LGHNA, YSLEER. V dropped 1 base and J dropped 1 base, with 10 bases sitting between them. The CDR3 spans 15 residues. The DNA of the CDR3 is TGCGCCAGCAGCCAAGTGCGGTCAGCGAACACTGAAGCTTTCTTT. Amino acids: CASSQVRSANTEAFF.

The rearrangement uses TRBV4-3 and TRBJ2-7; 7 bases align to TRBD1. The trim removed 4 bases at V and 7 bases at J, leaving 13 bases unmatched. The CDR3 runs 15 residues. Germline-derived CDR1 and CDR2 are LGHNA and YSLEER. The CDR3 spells CASSPGSGTDTEQYF. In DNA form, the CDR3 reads TGCGCCAGCAGCCCAGGGAGTGGGACAGACACTGAGCAGTACTTC.

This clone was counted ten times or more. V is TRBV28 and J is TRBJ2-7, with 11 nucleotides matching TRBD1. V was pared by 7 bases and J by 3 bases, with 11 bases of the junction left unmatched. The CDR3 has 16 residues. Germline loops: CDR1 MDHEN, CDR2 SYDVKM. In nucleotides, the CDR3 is TGTGCCAGCAAATCCGGGGGCGGGACAGGGGGCTACGAGCAGTACTTC. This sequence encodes CASKSGGGTGGYEQYF.

The CDR3 here is CASSPIAPVSGNTIYF. CDR3 DNA sequence: TGTGCCAGCTCACCCATAGCCCCAGTTTCTGGAAACACCATATATTTT. The chain couples TRBV18 to TRBJ1-3; D is uncertain. Germline CDR1 and CDR2: KGHSH and LQKENI. The V and J ends lost 3 bases and 1 base respectively, with 13 bases between them. The CDR3 totals 16 residues.

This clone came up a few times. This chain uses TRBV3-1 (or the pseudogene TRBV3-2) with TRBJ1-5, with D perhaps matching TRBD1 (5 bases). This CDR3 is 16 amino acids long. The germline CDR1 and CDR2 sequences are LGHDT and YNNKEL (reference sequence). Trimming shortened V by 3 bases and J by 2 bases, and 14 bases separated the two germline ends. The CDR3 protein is CASSHGSGRRNQPQHF. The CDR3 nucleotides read TGTGCCAGCAGCCATGGGTCAGGGCGGCGCAATCAGCCCCAGCATTTT.

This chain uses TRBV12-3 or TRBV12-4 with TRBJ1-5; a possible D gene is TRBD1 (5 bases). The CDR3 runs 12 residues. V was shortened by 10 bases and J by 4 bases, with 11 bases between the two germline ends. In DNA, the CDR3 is TGTGCCATCCAGCAGGGTAATCAGCCCCAGCATTTT. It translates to CAIQQGNQPQHF.

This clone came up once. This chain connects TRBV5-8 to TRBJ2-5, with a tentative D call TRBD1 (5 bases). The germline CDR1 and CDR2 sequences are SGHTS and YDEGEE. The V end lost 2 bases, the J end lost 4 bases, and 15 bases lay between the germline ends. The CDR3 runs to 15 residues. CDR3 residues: CASSLEGLRGETQYF. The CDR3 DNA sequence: TGTGCCAGCAGCTTAGAAGGGCTAAGGGGAGAGACCCAGTACTTC.

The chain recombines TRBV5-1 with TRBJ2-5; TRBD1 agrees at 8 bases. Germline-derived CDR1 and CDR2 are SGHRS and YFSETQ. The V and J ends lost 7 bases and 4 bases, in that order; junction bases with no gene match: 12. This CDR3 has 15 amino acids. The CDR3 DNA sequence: TGCGCCAGCTTCCGAGTCCCCGGACAGGGAGAGACCCAGTACTTC. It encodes CASFRVPGQGETQYF.

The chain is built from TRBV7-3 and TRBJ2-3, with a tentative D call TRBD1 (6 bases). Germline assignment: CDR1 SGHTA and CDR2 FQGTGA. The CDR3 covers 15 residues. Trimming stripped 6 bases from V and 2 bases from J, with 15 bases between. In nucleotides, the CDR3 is TGTGCCAGCAGGTTCAGGGGATTTGACACAGATACGCAGTATTTT. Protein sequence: CASRFRGFDTDTQYF. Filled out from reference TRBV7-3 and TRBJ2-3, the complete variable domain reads GAGVSQTPSNKVTEKGKYVELRCDPISGHTALYWYRQSLGQGPEFLIYFQGTGAADDSGLPNDRFFAVRPEGSVSTLKIQRTERGDSAVYLCASRFRGFDTDTQYFGPGTRLTVL.

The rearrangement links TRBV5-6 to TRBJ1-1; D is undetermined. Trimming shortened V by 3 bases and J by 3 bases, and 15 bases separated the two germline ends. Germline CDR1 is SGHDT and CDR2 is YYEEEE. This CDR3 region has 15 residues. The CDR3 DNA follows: TGTGCCAGCAGCTGGACTAAGGTAGTCTACACTGAAGCTTTCTTT. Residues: CASSWTKVVYTEAFF.

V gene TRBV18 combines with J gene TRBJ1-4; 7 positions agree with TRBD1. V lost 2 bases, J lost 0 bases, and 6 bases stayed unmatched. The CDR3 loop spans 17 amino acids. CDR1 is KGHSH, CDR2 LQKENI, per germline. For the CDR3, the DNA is TGTGCCAGCTCACCAACACAGGGGTCCGCAACTAATGAAAAACTGTTTTTT. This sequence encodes CASSPTQGSATNEKLFF.

DNA for the CDR3: TGTGCCAGCAGCTTATTCACTAGCGGGGTATCCTACGAGCAGTACTTC. Protein: CASSLFTSGVSYEQYF. This chain links TRBV11-2 with TRBJ2-7; 10 bases are shared with TRBD2. Trimming took 2 bases from V and 1 from J; bases not matched to a gene: 5. CDR1 SGHAT and CDR2 FQNNGV come from the germline V gene. The CDR3 runs 16 residues. The variable domain in full, with the rest retrieved from reference TRBV11-2 and TRBJ2-7, is EAGVAQSPRYKIIEKRQSVAFWCNPISGHATLYWYQQILGQGPKLLIQFQNNGVVDDSQLPKDRFSAERLKGVDSTLKIQPAKLEDSAVYLCASSLFTSGVSYEQYFGPGTRLTVT.